This T cell receptor (beta chain) appears in the sequencing data of a study of T cells in localized non-small cell lung cancer. Whole-study findings and limits: Those with higher blood T cell density had longer overall survival. Adjacent uninvolved lung tissue had the highest T cell clonality, exceeding tumor. Heterogeneity remains possible because sequencing was limited to only one tumor region.

Trimming cost V 6 bases and J 3 bases, with 12 bases left between them. The CDR3 spans 13 residues. CDR1 and CDR2 (germline): LNHDA, SQIVND (reference sequence). As concerns this clone: Its antigen is as yet unknown.

Clones were read by immunoSEQ multiplex PCR, and TCRdb kept only the in-frame ones, dropping some. In the table there are 20,000 to 30,000 clones, roughly 92% of which are singletons. The sample was peripheral blood, taken before any cancer treatment. The chain joins TRBV19 to TRBJ2-7, with D tentatively TRBD1 or TRBD2 (5 bases each). This receptor was taken from a woman aged 35 to 70 with stage I lung adenocarcinoma. The CDR3 spells CASRPGPNYEQYF. The CDR3 DNA reads as TGTGCCAGTAGGCCGGGACCGAACTACGAGCAGTACTTC.